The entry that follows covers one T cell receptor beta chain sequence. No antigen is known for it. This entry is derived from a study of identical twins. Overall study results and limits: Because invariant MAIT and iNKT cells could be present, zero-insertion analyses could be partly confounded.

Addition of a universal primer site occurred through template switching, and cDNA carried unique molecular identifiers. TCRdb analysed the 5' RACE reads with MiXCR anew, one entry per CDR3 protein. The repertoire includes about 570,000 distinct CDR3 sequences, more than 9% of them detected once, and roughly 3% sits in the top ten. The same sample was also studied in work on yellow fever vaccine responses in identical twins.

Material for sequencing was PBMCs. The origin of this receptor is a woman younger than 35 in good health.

The CDR3 DNA follows: TGTGCCAGCAGTGGGAACAGGGAGAGCGGGCAGTTCTTC. Protein: CASSGNRESGQFF. V gene TRBV6-1 combines with J gene TRBJ2-1; TRBD1 is a possible D gene (6 bases). Germline V gene lookup returns CDR1 MNHNS and CDR2 SASEGT. The V end was cut by 4 bases, the J end by 12 bases, with 16 bases between. This CDR3 comprises 13 residues.